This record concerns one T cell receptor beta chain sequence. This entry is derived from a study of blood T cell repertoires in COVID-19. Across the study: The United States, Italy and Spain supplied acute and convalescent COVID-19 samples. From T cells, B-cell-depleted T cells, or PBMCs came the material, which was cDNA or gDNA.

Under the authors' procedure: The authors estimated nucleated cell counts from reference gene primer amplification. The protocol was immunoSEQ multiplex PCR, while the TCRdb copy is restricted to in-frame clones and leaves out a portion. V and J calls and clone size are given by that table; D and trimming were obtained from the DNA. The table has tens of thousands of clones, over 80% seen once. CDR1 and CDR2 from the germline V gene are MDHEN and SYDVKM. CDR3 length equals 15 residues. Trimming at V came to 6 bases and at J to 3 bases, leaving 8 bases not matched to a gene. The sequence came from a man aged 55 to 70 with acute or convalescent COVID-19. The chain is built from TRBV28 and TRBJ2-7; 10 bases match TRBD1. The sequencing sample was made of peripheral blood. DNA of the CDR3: TGTGCCAGCAGACAGCCGGGACAGGGGCGCTACGAGCAGTACTTC. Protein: CASRQPGQGRYEQYF.